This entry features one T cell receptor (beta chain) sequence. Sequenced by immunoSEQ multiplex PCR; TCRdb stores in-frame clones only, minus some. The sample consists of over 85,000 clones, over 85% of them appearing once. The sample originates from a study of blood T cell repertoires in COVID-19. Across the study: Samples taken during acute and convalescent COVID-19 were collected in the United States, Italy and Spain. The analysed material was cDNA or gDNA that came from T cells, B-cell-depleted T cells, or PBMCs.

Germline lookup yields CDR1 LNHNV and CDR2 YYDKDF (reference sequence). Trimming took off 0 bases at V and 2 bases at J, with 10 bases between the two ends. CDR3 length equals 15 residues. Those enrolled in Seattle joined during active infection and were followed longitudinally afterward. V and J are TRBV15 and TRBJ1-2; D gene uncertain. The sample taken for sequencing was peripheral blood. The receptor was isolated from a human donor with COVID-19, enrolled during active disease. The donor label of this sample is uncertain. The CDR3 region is CATSREGVFNYGYTF. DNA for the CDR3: TGTGCCACCAGCAGAGAAGGAGTTTTCAACTATGGCTACACCTTC.